This T cell receptor (beta chain) emerged from a study of blood T cells in healthy people across ages. General observations from the study: Age brought a roughly linear fall in TCR beta diversity measured per million T cells. There was a strong correlation between TCR beta diversity and naive T cell percentage.

A second PCR of 7 to 11 cycles used a sample-barcoded 5' primer and a J-beta primer mix. TCRdb re-called the 5' RACE reads through MiXCR, storing one row per CDR3 protein. The sample shows fewer than 800,000 distinct CDR3 sequences, 45% to 50% of them seen only once. At least 7 million PBMCs were isolated per sample. Concerning this clonotype: Its specificity is unknown.

The CDR3 length is 15 residues. V trimming: 3 bases; J trimming: 5 bases; junction bases outside the gene matches: 7. Germline CDR1 reads SGHTA; CDR2 reads FQGNSA. The V gene is TRBV7-2, the J gene TRBJ1-5; the match to TRBD1 covers 7 bases. The clonotype was recovered from an older woman in good health. Sequenced material: blood. CDR3 region: CASSFTGVGDQPQHF. In DNA, the CDR3 is TGTGCCAGCAGCTTCACAGGGGTGGGGGATCAGCCCCAGCATTTT.